This T cell receptor beta chain was recovered during a study of OX40 agonist ivuxolimab in advanced cancers. TCRdb keeps only in-frame clones here, not all; method: immunoSEQ multiplex PCR. Seen here are around 78,000 clones, 75% to 90% observed once, and the top ten hold approximately 0.91%. This clone has a handful of counts. V was clipped by 6 bases and J by 0 bases, with 15 bases between them. CDR1 LNHDA and CDR2 SQIVND come from the germline V gene (reference sequence). This CDR3 region has 15 residues. V usage is TRBV19 and J usage is TRBJ2-7, with D possibly being TRBD2 (5 bases). The TCR was taken from an adult with an advanced solid tumor such as melanoma, head and neck, liver or kidney cancer. Source: CD4+ or CD8+ T cells sorted from blood, taken in a trial of the OX40 agonist ivuxolimab. CDR3 amino acids: CASSRTVFSSYEQYF. The CDR3 region has the DNA TGTGCCAGTAGCCGGACTGTCTTCAGCTCCTACGAGCAGTACTTC.